This TCR beta chain was retrieved from a study of cytomegalovirus exposure and HLA in healthy donors. At the level of the study: In a previous analysis, around 110 million unique TCR beta sequences were found from some 180 million T cells. Early released data had approximately 86 million unique TCRs, all coming from HLA-typed donors. Findings of the study overall: In an earlier analysis, most TCR beta V segments were productive about 87% or about 30% of the time. In a later analysis, TCR beta V- and J-gene trimming showed a link to a missense DCLRE1C variant.

Vbeta (60) and Jbeta (13) primers were used in the PCR. Method: immunoSEQ multiplex PCR; TCRdb's copy keeps in-frame clones and lacks some. This table has roughly 190,000 clones, about four fifths appearing once. On this clone itself: Its antigen is as yet unknown.

This CDR3 has 13 amino acids. Trimming cost V 1 base and J 7 bases, with 9 bases left between them. Germline assignment: CDR1 SGHDT and CDR2 YYEEEE. The clonotype originates from a female donor in good health and CMV-seronegative. The chain carries TRBV5-6 and TRBJ2-1; D remains ambiguous. Sequenced: PBMCs. CDR3 nucleotides: TGTGCCAGCAGCTTGCCGGTGTGGAATGAGCAGTTCTTC. It codes for CASSLPVWNEQFF.